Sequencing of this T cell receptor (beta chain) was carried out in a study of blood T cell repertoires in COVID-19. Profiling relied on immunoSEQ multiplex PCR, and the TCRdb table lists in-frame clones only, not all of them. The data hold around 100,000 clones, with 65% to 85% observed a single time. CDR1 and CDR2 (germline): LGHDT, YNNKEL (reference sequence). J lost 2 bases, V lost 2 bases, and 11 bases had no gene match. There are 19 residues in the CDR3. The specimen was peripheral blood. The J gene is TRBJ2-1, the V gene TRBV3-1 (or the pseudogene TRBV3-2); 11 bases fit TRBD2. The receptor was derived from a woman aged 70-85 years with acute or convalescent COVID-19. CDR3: CASSQSPGTSGLTYNEQFF. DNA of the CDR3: TGTGCCAGCAGCCAAAGTCCCGGGACTAGCGGCCTAACCTACAATGAGCAGTTCTTC.